This passage covers 18 T cell receptor beta chains from one sample sequenced in a study of T cell repertoires in cytomegalovirus infection. MiXCR was run by TCRdb on the reads, yielding one entry per CDR3 protein. The profile covers 150,000 to 200,000 distinct CDR3 sequences, with roughly 19% appearing a single time and around 3.1% taken by the ten largest. Material: PBMCs. The receptors were gathered from a human donor in good health (CMV status not recorded). Some clones in this sample may be carry-over from other donors' samples.

CDR3 sequence (DNA): TGTGCCAGCAGTGGTAGCGGGATCTCAGATACGCAGTATTTT. It encodes CASSGSGISDTQYF. V is TRBV12-3 or TRBV12-4 and J is TRBJ2-3; 8 bases line up with TRBD2. Germline trimming cut 5 bases from V and 4 bases from J; bases unmatched to any gene: 5. The CDR3 runs 14 residues.

There are many counts of this clonotype. For the CDR3, the DNA is TGTGCCAGCAGCCGGGGACAGGGAGGTGAGCAGTACTTC. Protein product: CASSRGQGGEQYF. The chain joins TRBV7-2 to TRBJ2-7; 9 positions match TRBD1. Per the germline V gene, CDR1 is SGHTA and CDR2 is FQGNSA. CDR3 length equals 13 residues. V was pared by 5 bases and J by 7 bases, with 6 bases of the junction left unmatched.

This clonotype was recorded a few times. The chain combines TRBV14 with TRBJ2-5, with D tentatively TRBD1 or TRBD2 (6 bases each). Trimming pared 3 bases from V and 2 bases from J, leaving 13 bases between. Germline CDR1 SGHDN, CDR2 FVKESK. The CDR3 has 15 amino acids. The CDR3 nucleotides are TGTGCCAGCAGCCAGGGGGGCAGTTGGCAAGAGACCCAGTACTTC. It translates to CASSQGGSWQETQYF.

The rearrangement joins TRBV6-1 to TRBJ1-5; D may be TRBD1 (5 bases). The V end lost 2 bases, the J end lost 7 bases, and 6 bases lay between the germline ends. The CDR3 spans 12 residues. CDR1 is MNHNS and CDR2 is SASEGT in the germline V gene. The CDR3 is CASSEWTQPQHF. Here the CDR3 DNA reads TGTGCCAGCAGTGAATGGACACAGCCCCAGCATTTT.

Note on this clonotype: A much bigger clone sits one base away, suggesting this may be a read error. This sequence joins TRBV28 and TRBJ2-7, with TRBD1 matching over 9 bases. In germline, CDR1 is MDHEN, CDR2 SYDVKM. CDR3 length equals 14 residues. The DNA of the CDR3 is TGTGCCAGTAGAAGACAGGGGGAAGTCTACGGGCAGTACTTC. It codes for CASRRQGEVYGQYF.

The chain carries TRBV5-4 and TRBJ1-1; the D gene is possibly TRBD1 (5 bases). The CDR3 runs to 13 residues. Trimming took 3 bases from V and 2 from J, leaving 8 bases between them. Germline loops: CDR1 SGHNT, CDR2 YYREEE (reference sequence). In nucleotides, the CDR3 is TGTGCCAGCAGCTGGAGGGGTAACACTGAAGCTTTCTTT. Its protein is CASSWRGNTEAFF.

V usage is TRBV6-1 and J usage is TRBJ2-7, with a tentative D call TRBD2 (5 bases). Germline CDR1 is MNHNS and CDR2 is SASEGT. This CDR3 spans 14 amino acids. Trimming stripped 2 bases from V and 3 bases from J, with 11 bases between. CDR3 amino acids: CASSESGLFYEQYF. Here the CDR3 DNA reads TGTGCCAGCAGTGAATCAGGACTCTTCTACGAGCAGTACTTC.

The table lists this clonotype with many counts. V and J are TRBV2 and TRBJ2-3; D remains unclear. The germline gives CDR1 SNHLY, CDR2 FYNNEI. This CDR3 comprises 13 residues. V lost 7 bases to trimming and J lost 4 bases, with 12 bases between them. Here the CDR3 reads CASKEWGPDTQYF. CDR3 DNA sequence: TGTGCCAGCAAGGAATGGGGTCCAGATACGCAGTATTTT.

V usage is TRBV6-1 and J usage is TRBJ2-1; 9 bases map to TRBD1. This CDR3 has 14 amino acids. The ends lost 10 bases at V and 9 bases at J; junction bases unmatched: 13. Germline loops: CDR1 MNHNS, CDR2 SASEGT. The CDR3 here is CATNGGQGPFEQFF. The CDR3, as DNA: TGTGCCACAAACGGGGGACAGGGCCCATTTGAGCAGTTCTTC.

The genes are TRBV25-1 and TRBJ1-4; D possibly corresponds to TRBD1 (5 bases). Trimming left V 2 bases short and J 8 bases short, with 12 bases between. This CDR3 spans 14 amino acids. CDR1 is MGHDK, CDR2 SYGVNS, per germline. CDR3 amino acids: CASSEGGTGEKLFF. The CDR3 DNA is TGTGCCAGCAGTGAAGGGGGTACGGGCGAAAAACTGTTTTTT.

This clonotype was seen many times. The chain links TRBV7-3 to TRBJ2-7, with 7 bases fitting TRBD1. CDR1 is SGHTA and CDR2 is FQGTGA in the germline V gene. CDR3 size: 13 residues. Trimming cost V 5 bases and J 3 bases; bases outside gene matches: 4. The CDR3 coding sequence is TGTGCCAGCAGCGGACAGGCAGGCTACGAGCAGTACTTC. Protein: CASSGQAGYEQYF.

There are many counts of this clonotype. This chain uses TRBV7-2 with TRBJ2-1, with TRBD1 matching 7 bases. The junction had 8 bases not matched to a gene; V was cut back by 5 bases and J by 1 base. The germline CDR1 and CDR2 sequences are SGHTA and FQGNSA. The CDR3 spans 16 residues. CDR3 sequence: CASSLQTGRSYNEQFF. In nucleotides, the CDR3 is TGTGCCAGCAGCCTACAGACAGGGAGATCCTACAATGAGCAGTTCTTC.

This clonotype was detected ten times or more. The chain recombines TRBV28 with TRBJ1-1, with D perhaps TRBD1 (6 bases). The ends were cut back, 3 bases at V and 11 bases at J, with 10 bases in the middle. The germline gives CDR1 MDHEN, CDR2 SYDVKM. This CDR3 spans 11 amino acids. The CDR3 DNA is TGTGCCAGCAGTTTCTCTAGGGGGGCTTTCTTT. This translates into CASSFSRGAFF.

This clonotype was recorded a few times. CDR3 sequence: CASSPDTTNEKLFF. In nucleotides, the CDR3 is TGTGCCAGCAGCCCGGACACAACTAATGAAAAACTGTTTTTT. This sequence joins TRBV7-6 and TRBJ1-4; D might be TRBD1 (5 bases). The CDR3 consists of 14 residues. V was pared by 5 bases and J by 0 bases, with 7 bases between. From germline, CDR1 is SGHVS and CDR2 FNYEAQ.

This clonotype was counted at least ten times. The chain is built from TRBV15 and TRBJ2-1, with D possibly being TRBD1 (7 bases). The V end lost 0 bases, the J end lost 6 bases, and 9 bases lay between the germline ends. Germline-derived CDR1 and CDR2 are LNHNV and YYDKDF (reference sequence). The CDR3 covers 14 residues. CDR3 sequence (DNA): TGTGCCACCAGCAGAGATCAGGGGGGCAATGAGCAGTTCTTC. It is translated as CATSRDQGGNEQFF.

The table lists this clonotype with a few counts. This sequence joins TRBV11-3 and TRBJ2-1, with TRBD2 matching over 11 bases. CDR1 and CDR2 (germline): SGHNT, YENEEA. After removal of 7 bases from V and 4 bases from J, the junction contained 9 bases not matched to a gene. This CDR3 has 16 residues. CDR3 sequence: CASTGTSGRSYNEQFF. CDR3 DNA: TGTGCCAGCACCGGGACTAGCGGTCGCAGTTACAATGAGCAGTTCTTC.

This chain connects TRBV7-4 to TRBJ2-5, with D possibly being TRBD1 (7 bases). The CDR3 length is 16 residues. V was cut by 5 bases and J by 1 base, with 17 bases left in between. In germline, CDR1 is SGHVT, CDR2 SQSDAQ. The CDR3: CASSPQGTSPQETQYF. The CDR3 bases are TGTGCCAGCAGCCCACAGGGGACTTCCCCCCAAGAGACCCAGTACTTC.

J is TRBJ2-1 and V is TRBV19, with TRBD2 matching 7 bases. The CDR3 loop spans 15 amino acids. J was trimmed by 0 bases and V by 5 bases; bases with no gene match: 4. CDR1 and CDR2 from the germline V gene are LNHDA and SQIVND (reference sequence). CDR3 in DNA: TGTGCCAGTAGTGGAGGCGGGGGCTCCTACAATGAGCAGTTCTTC. This encodes CASSGGGGSYNEQFF.